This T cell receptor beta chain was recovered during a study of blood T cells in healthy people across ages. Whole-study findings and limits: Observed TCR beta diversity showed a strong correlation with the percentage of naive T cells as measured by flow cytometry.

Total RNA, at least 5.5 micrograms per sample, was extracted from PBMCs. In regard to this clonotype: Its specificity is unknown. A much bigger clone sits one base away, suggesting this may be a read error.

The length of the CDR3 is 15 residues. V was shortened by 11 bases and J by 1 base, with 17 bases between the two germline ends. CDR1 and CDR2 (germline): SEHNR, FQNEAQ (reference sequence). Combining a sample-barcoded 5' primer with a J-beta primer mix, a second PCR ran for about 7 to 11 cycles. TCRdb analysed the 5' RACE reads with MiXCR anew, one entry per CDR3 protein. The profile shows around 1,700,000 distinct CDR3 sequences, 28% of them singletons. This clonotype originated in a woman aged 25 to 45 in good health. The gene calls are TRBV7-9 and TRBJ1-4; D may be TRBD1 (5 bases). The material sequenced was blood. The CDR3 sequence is CAGGTKGVTNEKLFF. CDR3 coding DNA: TGTGCCGGAGGGACCAAGGGTGTAACTAATGAAAAACTGTTTTTT.